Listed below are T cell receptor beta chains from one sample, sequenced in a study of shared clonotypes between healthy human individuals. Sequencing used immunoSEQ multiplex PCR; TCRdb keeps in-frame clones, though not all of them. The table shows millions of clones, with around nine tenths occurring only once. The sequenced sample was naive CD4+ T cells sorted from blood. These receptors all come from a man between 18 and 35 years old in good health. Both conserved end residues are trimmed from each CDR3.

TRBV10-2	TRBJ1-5	ASSDSEINQPQH
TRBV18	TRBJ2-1	ASSPGDREAYNEQF
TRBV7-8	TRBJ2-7	ASSLASAYEQY
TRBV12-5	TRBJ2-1	ASGPLGTSGYNEQF
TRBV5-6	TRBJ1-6	ASSPGTGVLALH
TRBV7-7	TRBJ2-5	ASSYRGGETQY
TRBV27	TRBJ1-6	ASSLRVGPLH
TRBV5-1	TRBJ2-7	ASTRQGAYEQY
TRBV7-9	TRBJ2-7	ASSFTGAWEQY
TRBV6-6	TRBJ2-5	ASSRSGAEETQY
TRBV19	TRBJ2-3	ASSQTGTATDTQY
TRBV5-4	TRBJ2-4	ASSPPGQRGGLNIQY
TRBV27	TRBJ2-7	ASSLLESGLGEQY
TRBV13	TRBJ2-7	ASSPRDNDPVY
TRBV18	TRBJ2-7	ASSPPSYEQY
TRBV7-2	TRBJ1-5	ASSRDGTVGQPQH
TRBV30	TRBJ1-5	AWSLEGNQPQH
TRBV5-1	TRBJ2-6	ASSVGGTGANVLT
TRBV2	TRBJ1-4	ASRRTGPATNEKLF
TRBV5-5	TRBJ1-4	ASSFGGNEKLF
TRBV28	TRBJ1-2	ASSLGTAYGYT
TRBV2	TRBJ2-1	ASRPGTSVINEQF
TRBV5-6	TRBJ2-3	ASSPGLAVRDTQY
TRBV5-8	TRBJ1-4	ASSFGRGPTNEKLF
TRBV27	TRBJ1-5	ASSAGQENQPQH
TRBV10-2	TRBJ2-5	ASSSLGGAGETQY
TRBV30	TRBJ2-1	AWSSTSSSYNEQF
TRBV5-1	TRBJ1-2	ASSLDGPEEVYGYT
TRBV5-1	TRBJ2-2	ASSLALRGQGTGELF
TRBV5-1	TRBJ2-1	ASSLLGGSYNEQF
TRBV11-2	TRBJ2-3	ASSPSGTRTDTQY
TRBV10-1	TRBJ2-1	ASGWDREQF
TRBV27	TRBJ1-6	ASSSGGVGNSPLH
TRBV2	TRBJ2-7	ASSDRYEQY
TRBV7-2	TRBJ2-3	ASSPQTGDTQY
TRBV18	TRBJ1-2	ASSPAETYGYT
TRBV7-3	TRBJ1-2	ASRREGAYGYT
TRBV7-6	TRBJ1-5	ASSQAGQPQH
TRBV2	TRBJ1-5	ASSAGQGLFQPQH
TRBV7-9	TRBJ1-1	ASSLAANTEAF
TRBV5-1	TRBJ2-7	ASSSGGGRTYEQY
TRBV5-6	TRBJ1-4	ASSLRDRGKGEKLF
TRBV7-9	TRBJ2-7	ASSRPGGASYEQY
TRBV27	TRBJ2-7	ASSKGTKAYEQY
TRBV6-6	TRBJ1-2	ASGDYGYT
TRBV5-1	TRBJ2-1	ASSPRTSGGSGNEQF
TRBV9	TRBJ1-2	ASSAGHVDYGYT
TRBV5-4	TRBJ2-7	ASSLGTAAYEQY
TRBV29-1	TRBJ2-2	SVSGDRDTGELF
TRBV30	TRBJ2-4	AWSVLQGNIQY
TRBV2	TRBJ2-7	ASSPQGLAGVEQY
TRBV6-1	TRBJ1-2	ASRVEEGIIYGYT
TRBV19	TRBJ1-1	ASSPGQGTIYTEAF
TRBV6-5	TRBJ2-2	ASSPGTGPTGELF
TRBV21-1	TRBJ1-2	ASSKALGQARGYT
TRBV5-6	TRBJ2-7	ASSRHLLSGTYEQY
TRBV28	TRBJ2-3	ASSPGLAGKTDTRY
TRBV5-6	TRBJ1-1	ASSLLRWENTEAF
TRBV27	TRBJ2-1	ASSRIYGEQF
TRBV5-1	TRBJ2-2	ASSDDLTGELF